This T cell receptor beta chain was recovered during a study of neoadjuvant nivolumab and ipilimumab in lung cancer. CDR1 LNHDA and CDR2 SQIVND come from the germline V gene (reference sequence). CDR3 length equals 14 residues. Trimming removed 1 base at V and 0 bases at J, with 6 bases between. Assay used: immunoSEQ multiplex PCR; TCRdb lists only in-frame clones, some missing. The sample has around 20,000 clones, around three quarters seen once; the top ten hold about 9.8%. The chain joins TRBV19 to TRBJ1-1; D gene ambiguous. The TCR was taken from an adult with non-small cell lung cancer. The material sequenced was tumor tissue, taken after neoadjuvant nivolumab, alone or with ipilimumab, at or shortly before surgery. The CDR3 DNA reads as TGTGCCAGTAGTATAGTTAGGGTGAACACTGAAGCTTTCTTT. It specifies CASSIVRVNTEAFF.